The 10 T cell receptor beta chains presented below share a single source sample, sequenced in a study of T cell responses to AZD1222 COVID-19 vaccine. TCRdb's copy holds only in-frame clones and misses some; the assay was immunoSEQ multiplex PCR. The sample lists over 130,000 clones, 80% to 95% seen once, with about 5% in the top ten. The starting material was peripheral blood, obtained on day 0 of AZD1222 vaccination. The source of these receptors is an adult in good health.

The chain couples TRBV27 to TRBJ2-5, with D maybe TRBD1 (6 bases). In germline, CDR1 is MNHEY, CDR2 SMNVEV (reference sequence). CDR3 length: 14 residues. V was shortened by 6 bases and J by 7 bases, with 18 bases between the two germline ends. The CDR3: CASRLQGIGGTQYF. The CDR3 nucleotides are TGTGCCAGCAGATTACAGGGTATAGGGGGGACCCAGTACTTC.

This clone was seen a handful of times. The CDR3 nucleotides are TGTGCCAGCAGCCATGTAACTTATGGGCGAAAAAATGAGCAGTTCTTC. Translation gives CASSHVTYGRKNEQFF. The rearrangement links TRBV11-1 to TRBJ2-1; D gene ambiguous. The CDR3 loop spans 16 amino acids. V was pared by 5 bases and J by 7 bases, with 21 bases between. CDR1 is SGHAT, CDR2 FQDESV, per germline (reference sequence).

With respect to this clone: The sample contains more than one DNA sequence encoding this CDR3. The chain employs TRBV20-1 and TRBJ1-1; D is ambiguous. V dropped 6 bases and J dropped 1 base, with 6 bases sitting between them. This CDR3 comprises 11 residues. Germline assignment: CDR1 DFQATT and CDR2 SNEGSKA (reference sequence). The CDR3 here is CSARRNTEAFF. The CDR3 coding sequence is TGCAGTGCCAGGAGGAACACTGAAGCTTTCTTT.

The genes are TRBV18 and TRBJ2-2; 8 bases are a match to TRBD1. The junction had 4 bases not matched to a gene; V was cut back by 4 bases and J by 0 bases. CDR3 length: 16 residues. Germline V gene sequence: CDR1 KGHSH, CDR2 LQKENI. CDR3 bases: TGTGCCAGCTCACTAACGGGACAGGCGAACACCGGGGAGCTGTTTTTT. This translates into CASSLTGQANTGELFF.

J is TRBJ2-7 and V is TRBV3-1 (or the pseudogene TRBV3-2), with 10 bases that match TRBD1. J lost 7 bases, V lost 8 bases, and 8 bases had no gene match. Germline lookup yields CDR1 LGHDT and CDR2 YNNKEL (reference sequence). This CDR3 region has 13 residues. The CDR3 sequence: CASSGTGALEQYF. The DNA of the CDR3 is TGTGCCAGCTCAGGGACAGGGGCTTTAGAGCAGTACTTC.

The chain recombines TRBV5-8 with TRBJ1-1, with 8 bases identical to TRBD1. The CDR3 is 17 amino acids. Germline-derived CDR1 and CDR2 are SGHTS and YDEGEE. Losses at the gene ends were 4 bases for V and 5 bases for J; bases not matched to a gene: 16. The CDR3 nucleotides are TGTGCCAGCAGCCCTCTCAGGGACAGGAACTTTATTACTGAAGCTTTCTTT. As protein: CASSPLRDRNFITEAFF.

The chain has TRBV2 and TRBJ2-5; 8 bases match TRBD1. The CDR3 runs 14 residues. The ends lost 6 bases at V and 3 bases at J; junction bases unmatched: 6. Germline values: CDR1 SNHLY, CDR2 FYNNEI. The CDR3 DNA is TGTGCCAGCAGCGCCTTGGACAGGGAAGAGACCCAGTACTTC. This sequence encodes CASSALDREETQYF.

The chain uses TRBV3-1 (or the pseudogene TRBV3-2) and TRBJ1-3; D perhaps matches TRBD1 (5 bases). The CDR3 is 14 residues long. Trimming removed 0 bases at V and 9 bases at J, with 12 bases between. Germline CDR1 LGHDT, CDR2 YNNKEL (reference sequence). CDR3 DNA sequence: TGTGCCAGCAGCCAAGATAGCAGGGTCAGCACCATATATTTT. This encodes CASSQDSRVSTIYF.

This chain uses TRBV3-1 (or the pseudogene TRBV3-2) with TRBJ2-3; weak D call: TRBD1 (6 bases). CDR3 length: 17 amino acids. V lost 0 bases to trimming and J lost 0 bases, with 13 bases between them. CDR1 is LGHDT, CDR2 YNNKEL, per germline (reference sequence). The CDR3 loop reads CASSQDSGGTSTDTQYF. In nucleotides, the CDR3 is TGTGCCAGCAGCCAAGATAGTGGGGGCACCAGCACAGATACGCAGTATTTT.

The genes are TRBV5-4 and TRBJ2-1; TRBD2 matches 9 bases. The V and J ends lost 0 bases and 3 bases, in that order; junction bases with no gene match: 10. This CDR3 is 18 amino acids long. Germline CDR1 reads SGHNT; CDR2 reads YYREEE (reference sequence). CDR3 amino acids: CASSLEVQVAGVYNEQFF. The CDR3 nucleotides read TGTGCCAGCAGCTTGGAGGTACAGGTAGCGGGGGTCTACAATGAGCAGTTCTTC.